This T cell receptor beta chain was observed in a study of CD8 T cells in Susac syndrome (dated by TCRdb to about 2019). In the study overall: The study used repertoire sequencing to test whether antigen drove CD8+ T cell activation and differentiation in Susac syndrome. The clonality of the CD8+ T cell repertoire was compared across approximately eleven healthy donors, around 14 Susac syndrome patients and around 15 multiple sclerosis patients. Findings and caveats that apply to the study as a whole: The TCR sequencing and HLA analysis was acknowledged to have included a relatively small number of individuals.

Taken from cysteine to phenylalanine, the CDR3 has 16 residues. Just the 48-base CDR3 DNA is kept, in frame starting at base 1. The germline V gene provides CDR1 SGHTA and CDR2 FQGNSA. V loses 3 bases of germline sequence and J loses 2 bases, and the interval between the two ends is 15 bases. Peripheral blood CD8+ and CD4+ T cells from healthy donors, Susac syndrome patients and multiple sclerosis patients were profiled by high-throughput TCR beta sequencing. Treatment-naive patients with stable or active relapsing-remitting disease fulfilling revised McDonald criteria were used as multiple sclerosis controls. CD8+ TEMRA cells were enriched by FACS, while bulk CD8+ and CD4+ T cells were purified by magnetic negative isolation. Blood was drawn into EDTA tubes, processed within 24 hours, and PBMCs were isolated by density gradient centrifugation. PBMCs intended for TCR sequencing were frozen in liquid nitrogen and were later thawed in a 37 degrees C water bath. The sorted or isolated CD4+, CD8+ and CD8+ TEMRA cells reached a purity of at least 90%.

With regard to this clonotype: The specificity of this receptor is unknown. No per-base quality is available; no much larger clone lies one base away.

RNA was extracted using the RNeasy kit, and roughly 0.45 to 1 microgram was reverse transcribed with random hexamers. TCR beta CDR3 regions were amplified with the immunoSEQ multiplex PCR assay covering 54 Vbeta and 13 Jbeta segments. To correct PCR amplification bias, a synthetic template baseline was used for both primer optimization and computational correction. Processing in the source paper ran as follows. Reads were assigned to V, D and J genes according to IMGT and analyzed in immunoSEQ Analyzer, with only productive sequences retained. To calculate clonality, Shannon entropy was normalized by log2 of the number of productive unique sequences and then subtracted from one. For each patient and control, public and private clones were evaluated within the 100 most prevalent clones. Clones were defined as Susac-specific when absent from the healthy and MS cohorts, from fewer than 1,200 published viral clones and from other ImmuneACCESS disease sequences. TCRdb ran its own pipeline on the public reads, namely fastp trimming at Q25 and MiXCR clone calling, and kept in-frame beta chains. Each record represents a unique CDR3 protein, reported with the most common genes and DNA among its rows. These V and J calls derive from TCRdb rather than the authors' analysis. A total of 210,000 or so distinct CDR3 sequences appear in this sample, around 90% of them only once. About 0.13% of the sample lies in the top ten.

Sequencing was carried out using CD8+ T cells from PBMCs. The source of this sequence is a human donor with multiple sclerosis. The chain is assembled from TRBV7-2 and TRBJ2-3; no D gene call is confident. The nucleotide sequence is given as TGTGCCAGCAGCTTCCCCTCAAGAGGAGACACAGATACGCAGTATTTT. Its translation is CASSFPSRGDTDTQYF.